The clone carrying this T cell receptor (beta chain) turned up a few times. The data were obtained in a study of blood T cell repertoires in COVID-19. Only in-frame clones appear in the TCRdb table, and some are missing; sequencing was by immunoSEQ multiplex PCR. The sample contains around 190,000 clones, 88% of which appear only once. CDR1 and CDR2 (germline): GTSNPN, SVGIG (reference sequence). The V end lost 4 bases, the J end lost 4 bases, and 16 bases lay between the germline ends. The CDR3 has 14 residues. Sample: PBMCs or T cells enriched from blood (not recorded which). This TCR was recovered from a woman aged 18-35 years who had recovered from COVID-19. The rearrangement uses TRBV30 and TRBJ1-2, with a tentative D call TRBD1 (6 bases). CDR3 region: CAWKRQGSSYGYTF. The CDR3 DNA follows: TGTGCCTGGAAACGTCAGGGGAGTAGCTATGGCTACACCTTC. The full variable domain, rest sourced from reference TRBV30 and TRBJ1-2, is SQTIHQWPATLVQPVGSPLSLECTVEGTSNPNLYWYRQAAGRGLQLLFYSVGIGQISSEVPQNLSASRPQDRQFILSSKKLLLSDSGFYLCAWKRQGSSYGYTFGSGTRLTVV.